Listed below are T cell receptor beta chains from one sample, sequenced in a study of regulatory T cells in long-lasting Graves disease. TCRdb itself ran the multiplex PCR reads through MiXCR, one entry per CDR3 protein. Among 500,000 to 700,000 distinct CDR3 sequences, roughly 30% were seen once, and the ten largest hold roughly 40%. The starting material was peripheral blood mononuclear cells (PBMCs), obtained when the disease was refractory, from a patient treated with antithyroid drugs. The source of these receptors is a female donor with Graves disease. The CDR3 runs from the conserved cysteine through the conserved F or W. The D gene is left open where the match is weak. Clone size is given for some rows only: seen once, a few or many times, or a class if the clone is expanded.

>TRBV7-9|.|TRBJ1-2|.
CASSLVMDLWTF
TGTGCCAGCAGCTTAGTGATGGATCTTTGGACCTTC
>TRBV2|.|TRBJ1-2|many
CASLGVRANYGYTF
TGTGCCAGCCTTGGGGTGCGTGCTAACTATGGCTACACCTTC
>TRBV20-1|.|TRBJ1-4|.
CSATPRGVPNEKLFF
TGCAGTGCTACACCGAGAGGCGTACCTAATGAAAAACTGTTTTTT
>TRBV28|TRBD1|TRBJ1-1|.
CASSSQGWDTEAFF
TGTGCCAGCAGTTCACAGGGGTGGGACACTGAAGCTTTCTTT
>TRBV19|.|TRBJ2-2|few
CASSIRRLRPSNTGELFF
TGTGCCAGTAGTATCCGTCGCTTAAGGCCCTCGAACACCGGGGAGCTGTTTTTT
>TRBV30|.|TRBJ2-2|.
CAWSSAQFNTGELFF
TGTGCCTGGAGTTCAGCGCAATTTAACACCGGGGAGCTGTTTTTT
>TRBV6-1|.|TRBJ1-2|.
CASSEFIHGYTF
TGTGCCAGCAGTGAATTTATACATGGCTACACCTTC
>TRBV3-1|.|TRBJ1-2|many
CASSQGPTNYGYTF
TGTGCCAGCAGCCAGGGCCCCACTAACTATGGCTACACCTTC
>TRBV10-3|.|TRBJ1-5|.
CAISEAGNSNQPQHF
TGTGCCATCAGTGAAGCAGGGAATAGCAATCAGCCCCAGCATTTT
>TRBV10-3|TRBD2|TRBJ2-5|.
CAISGFRVAGGETQYF
TGTGCCATCAGTGGTTTCAGGGTAGCGGGAGGAGAGACCCAGTACTTC
>TRBV28|TRBD1|TRBJ1-2|few
CASSLRDRVSGYTF
TGTGCCAGCAGTCTCCGGGACAGGGTTAGCGGCTACACCTTC
>TRBV7-7|TRBD1|TRBJ1-1|.
CASSPRTGTRNTEAFF
TGTGCTAGCAGCCCACGGACAGGGACCAGGAACACTGAAGCTTTCTTT
>TRBV29-1|.|TRBJ2-7|.
CSAGIVGAREQYF
TGCAGCGCCGGCATAGTGGGAGCCAGGGAGCAGTACTTC
>TRBV18|.|TRBJ1-1|few
CASSPTTNGEAFF
TGTGCCAGCTCACCAACGACGAACGGTGAAGCTTTCTTT
>TRBV6-1|TRBD2|TRBJ2-1|few
CASSGRLAGTNEQFF
TGTGCCAGCAGTGGAAGACTAGCGGGAACCAATGAGCAGTTCTTC
>TRBV20-1|.|TRBJ2-7|.
CSARIIGIGSYEQYF
TGCAGTGCTAGAATAATCGGTATCGGCTCGTACGAGCAGTACTTC
>TRBV20-1|TRBD2|TRBJ2-5|few
CSAKGTSGFQETQYF
TGCAGTGCCAAGGGGACTAGCGGGTTCCAAGAGACCCAGTACTTC
>TRBV5-1|TRBD2|TRBJ2-1|once
CASNGGLLAGGSGNEQFF
TGCGCCAGCAACGGGGGATTATTAGCGGGAGGGTCTGGCAATGAGCAGTTCTTC
>TRBV5-1|.|TRBJ2-7|few
CASREGNPHEQYF
TGCGCCAGCAGAGAGGGGAACCCCCACGAGCAGTACTTC
>TRBV5-1|TRBD1|TRBJ1-2|.
CASSLETQGIYGYTF
TGCGCCAGCAGCTTGGAAACACAGGGGATTTATGGCTACACCTTC
>TRBV6-5|.|TRBJ1-2|.
CASSYSRSPNYGYTF
TGTGCCAGCAGTTACTCTAGGAGCCCTAACTATGGCTACACCTTC
>TRBV6-1|.|TRBJ1-5|few
CASSLLQYKRNQPQHF
TGTGCCAGCAGTCTCCTCCAATATAAGCGCAATCAGCCCCAGCATTTT
>TRBV7-9|.|TRBJ1-2|.
CASSLADTYGYTF
TGTGCCAGCAGCCTCGCGGACACCTATGGCTACACCTTC
>TRBV7-8|TRBD1|TRBJ1-1|.
CASSSHRQGEAFF
TGTGCCAGCAGCTCCCATCGACAGGGAGAAGCTTTCTTT
>TRBV6-5|.|TRBJ2-7|many
CASSYGGYYEQYF
TGTGCCAGCAGTTATGGCGGCTACTACGAGCAGTACTTC
>TRBV20-1|.|TRBJ1-5|.
CSARVEGNQPQHF
TGCAGTGCTAGAGTGGAGGGAAATCAGCCCCAGCATTTT
>TRBV29-1|.|TRBJ1-2|.
CSARLGTGTSYGYTF
TGCAGCGCCAGACTGGGAACCGGGACATCCTATGGCTACACCTTC